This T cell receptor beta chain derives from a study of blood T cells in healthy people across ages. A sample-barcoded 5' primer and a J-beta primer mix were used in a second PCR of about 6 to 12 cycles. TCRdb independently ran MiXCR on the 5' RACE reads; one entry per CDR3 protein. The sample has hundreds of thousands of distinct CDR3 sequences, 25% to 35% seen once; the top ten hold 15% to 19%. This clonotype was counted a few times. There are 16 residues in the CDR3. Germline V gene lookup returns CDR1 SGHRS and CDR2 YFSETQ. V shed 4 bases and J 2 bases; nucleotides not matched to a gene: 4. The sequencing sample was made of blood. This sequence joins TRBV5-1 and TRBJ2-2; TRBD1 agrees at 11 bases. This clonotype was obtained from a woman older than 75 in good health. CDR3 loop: CASSHGTGGNTGELFF. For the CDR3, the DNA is TGCGCCAGCAGCCATGGGACAGGGGGTAACACCGGGGAGCTGTTTTTT.